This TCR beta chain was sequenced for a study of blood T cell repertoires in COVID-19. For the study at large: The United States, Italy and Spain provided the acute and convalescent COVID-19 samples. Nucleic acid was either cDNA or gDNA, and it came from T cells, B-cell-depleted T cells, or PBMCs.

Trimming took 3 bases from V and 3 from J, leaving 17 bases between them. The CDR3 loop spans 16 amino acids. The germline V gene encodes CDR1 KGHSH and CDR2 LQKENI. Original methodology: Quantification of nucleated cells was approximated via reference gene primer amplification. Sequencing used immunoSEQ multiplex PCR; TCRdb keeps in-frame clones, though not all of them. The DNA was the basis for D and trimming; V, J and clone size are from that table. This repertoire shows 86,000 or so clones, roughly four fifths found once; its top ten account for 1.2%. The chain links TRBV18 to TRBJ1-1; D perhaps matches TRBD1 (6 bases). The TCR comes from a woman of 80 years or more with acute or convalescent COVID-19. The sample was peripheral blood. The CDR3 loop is CASSPIQGGVDTEAFF. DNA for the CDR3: TGTGCCAGCTCACCCATACAGGGTGGAGTGGACACTGAAGCTTTCTTT.